The rows below give T cell receptor beta chains drawn from one sample of a study of prognosis after radiotherapy for stage I lung cancer. TCRdb re-analysed the multiplex PCR reads in MiXCR, keeping a single row per CDR3 protein. The sample lists about 32,000 distinct CDR3 sequences, 42% occurring once. The sample here was PBMCs, taken before or after stereotactic body radiation therapy (not recorded which). The receptors here all came from a donor aged 50 or older with non-small cell lung cancer. Each CDR3 is given with its conserved first and last residue. D genes are given only for firm matches. Part of the rows lack a size; the others show once, few, many or a class for expanded clones.

TRBJ1-5 many - TRBV2 TGTGCCAGCCACCAGGACCCTGATCAGCCCCAGCATTTT CASHQDPDQPQHF
TRBJ2-2 - - TRBV25-1 TGTGCCATCAGTCGCGGAACGGACACCTGGGAGCTGTTTTTT CAISRGTDTWELFF
TRBJ1-6 many - TRBV7-2 TGTGCCAGCAGCTTAGAAGGGGGATCCTGGGATTCACCCCTCCACTTT CASSLEGGSWDSPLHF
TRBJ2-7 many - TRBV19 TGTGCCAGTAGTATAGAAACAGGCCTCTACGAGCAGTACTTC CASSIETGLYEQYF
TRBJ2-3 - - TRBV6-2/TRBV6-3 TGTGCCAGCAGCCCACAGGGAGGTACGCAGTATTTT CASSPQGGTQYF
TRBJ1-2 - TRBD1 TRBV12-3/TRBV12-4 TGTGCCAGCCACCGTGGACAGGGGGCCTATGGCTACACCTTC CASHRGQGAYGYTF
TRBJ1-2 - - TRBV4-2 TGTGCCAGCAGCCAGGGTCCAAGTGGCTACACCTTC CASSQGPSGYTF
TRBJ2-1 - TRBD2 TRBV20-1 TGCAGTGCTGGGGGCGACGCGGGAGGGCTGAGCTCCTACAATGAGCAGTTCTTT CSAGGDAGGLSSYNEQFF
TRBJ1-5 many - TRBV28 TGTGCCAGCACCCGTCGCAATCAGCCCCAGCATTTT CASTRRNQPQHF
TRBJ1-6 many TRBD1 TRBV18 TGTGCCAGCTCACCCGGGACAGCTAATTCACCCCTCCACTTT CASSPGTANSPLHF
TRBJ1-6 few TRBD1 TRBV27 TGTGCCAGCAGAAGACAGGGGGGAATGGAATCACCCCTCCACTTT CASRRQGGMESPLHF
TRBJ2-3 many - TRBV19 TGTGCCAGTAGGGATAGAGATGGGAAGGGGGACACAGATACGCAGTATTTT CASRDRDGKGDTDTQYF
TRBJ2-7 medium-sized - TRBV27 TGTGCCAGCAGTTTATCTTCTAGTTCCTACGAGCAGTACTTC CASSLSSSSYEQYF
TRBJ1-4 many - TRBV5-6 TGTGCCAGCAGCTTGGGACGTAGGGAAAAACTGTTTTTT CASSLGRREKLFF
TRBJ1-5 - TRBD1 TRBV6-1 TGTGCCAGCAGAACAGGGGGTCATAGCAATCAGCCCCAGCATTTT CASRTGGHSNQPQHF
TRBJ2-4 many TRBD2 TRBV11-2 TGTGCCAGCAGCCAGGGGTCCGGGGGGGCTGACAAAAACATTCAGTACTTC CASSQGSGGADKNIQYF
TRBJ2-3 many TRBD1 TRBV6-1 TGTGCCAGCAACGGGGCCCGCTCCGGGACAGGGAGCACAGATACGCAGTATTTT CASNGARSGTGSTDTQYF
TRBJ2-7 - - TRBV20-1 TGCAGTGCTGAACCCTCTGACAGTATATATTTCTACGAGCAGTACTTC CSAEPSDSIYFYEQYF
TRBJ1-5 many - TRBV2 TGTGCCAGCAGTGAACAGCCTAATCAGCCCCAGCATTTT CASSEQPNQPQHF
TRBJ2-3 - TRBD1 TRBV5-5 TGTGCCAGCAGCTTGGTGGGGACAGGGGTCACAGATACGCAGTATTTT CASSLVGTGVTDTQYF
TRBJ2-1 - TRBD2 TRBV27 TGTGCCAGCAGTCCGACCTCGGGGGGCAATGAGCAGTTCTTC CASSPTSGGNEQFF
TRBJ1-3 many - TRBV3-1 TGTGCCAGCAGCCTTCGGGACAATGGAAACACCATATATTTT CASSLRDNGNTIYF
TRBJ2-3 - TRBD2 TRBV24-1 TGTGTCACCACCGCGGGGGGCGAAACATATACGCAGTATTTT CVTTAGGETYTQYF
TRBJ1-4 many TRBD1 TRBV10-2 TGCGCCAGCAGTCCGCCTGGACAGGGACTAACAACTAATGAAAAACTGTTTTTT CASSPPGQGLTTNEKLFF
TRBJ2-7 many - TRBV19 TGTGCCAGTAGTCCTACAGGAACCTACGAGCAGTACTTC CASSPTGTYEQYF
TRBJ1-6 many - TRBV18 TGTGCCAGCTCACTCACGGGCCAGGGTGATAATTCACCCCTCCACTTT CASSLTGQGDNSPLHF
TRBJ2-7 - - TRBV20-1 TGCAGTGCTAGGTATGAGTACCCAACTCCCTACGAGCAGTACTTC CSARYEYPTPYEQYF
TRBJ1-1 many - TRBV6-1 TGTGCCAGCAACCAGGGTACCGAAGCTTTCTTT CASNQGTEAFF
TRBJ2-7 many TRBD1 TRBV20-1 TGCAGTGCTAGATTCAATCCGGGACAGGCTACCCACGAGCAGTACTTC CSARFNPGQATHEQYF
TRBJ2-2 - TRBD2 TRBV19 TGTGCCAGCAGTATGCGGGGACTAGCGGGAGATCTGTACACCGGGGAGCTGTTTTTT CASSMRGLAGDLYTGELFF
TRBJ1-2 many - TRBV9 TGTGCCAGCAGCGCGGGAGGTTCGGGTGGCTACACCTTC CASSAGGSGGYTF
TRBJ2-7 many - TRBV19 TGTGCCAGTAGTATCGCATGGACCTCCTACGAGCAGTACTTC CASSIAWTSYEQYF
TRBJ2-7 - TRBD2 TRBV10-3 TGTGCCATCAGTGGTAGCGGGAGACCCTACGAGCAGTACTTC CAISGSGRPYEQYF
TRBJ1-5 - - TRBV28 TGTGCCAGCACCCCCGGTTACCCGCCGGATCGCAATCATCCCCAGCATTTT CASTPGYPPDRNHPQHF
TRBJ2-1 - TRBD2 TRBV6-1 TGTGCCAGCAGTGAGTCCGCGGGAGAGAGGAATGAGCAGTTCTTC CASSESAGERNEQFF